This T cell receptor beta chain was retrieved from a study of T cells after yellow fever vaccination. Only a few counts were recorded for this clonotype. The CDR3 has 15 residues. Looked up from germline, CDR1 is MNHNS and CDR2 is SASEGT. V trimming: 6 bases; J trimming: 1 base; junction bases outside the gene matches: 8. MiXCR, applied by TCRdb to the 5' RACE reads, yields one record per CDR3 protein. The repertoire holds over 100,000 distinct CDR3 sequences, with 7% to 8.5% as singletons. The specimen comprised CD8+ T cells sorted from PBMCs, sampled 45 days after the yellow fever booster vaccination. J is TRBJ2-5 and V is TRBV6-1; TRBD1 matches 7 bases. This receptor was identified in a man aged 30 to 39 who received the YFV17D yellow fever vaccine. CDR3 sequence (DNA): TGTGCCAGCAGGCGAAAGACAGGGCCCCAAGAGACCCAGTACTTC. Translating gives CASRRKTGPQETQYF.